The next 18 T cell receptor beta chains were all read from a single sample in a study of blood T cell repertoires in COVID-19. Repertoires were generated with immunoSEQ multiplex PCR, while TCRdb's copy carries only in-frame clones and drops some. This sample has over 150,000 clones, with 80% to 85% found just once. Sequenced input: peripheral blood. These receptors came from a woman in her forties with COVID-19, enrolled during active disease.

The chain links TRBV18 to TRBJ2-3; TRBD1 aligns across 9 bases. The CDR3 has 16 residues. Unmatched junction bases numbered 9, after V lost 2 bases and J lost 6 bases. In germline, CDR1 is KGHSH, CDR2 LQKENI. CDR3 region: CASSPVDRGWADTQYF. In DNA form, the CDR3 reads TGTGCCAGCTCACCAGTGGACAGGGGATGGGCGGATACGCAGTATTTT.

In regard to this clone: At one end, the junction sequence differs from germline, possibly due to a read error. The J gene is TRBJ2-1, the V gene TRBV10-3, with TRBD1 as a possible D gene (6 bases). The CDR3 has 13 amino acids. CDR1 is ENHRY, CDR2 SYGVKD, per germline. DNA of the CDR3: TGTGCCACCAGTACCGGGACAAGGAGGGAGCAGTTCTTC. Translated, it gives CATSTGTRREQFF.

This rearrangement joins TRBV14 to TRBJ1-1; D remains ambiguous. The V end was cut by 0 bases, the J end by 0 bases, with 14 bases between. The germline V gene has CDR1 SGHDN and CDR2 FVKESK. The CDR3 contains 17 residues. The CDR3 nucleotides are TGTGCCAGCAGCCAAGATTGGGGAGAGATAATGAACACTGAAGCTTTCTTT. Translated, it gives CASSQDWGEIMNTEAFF.

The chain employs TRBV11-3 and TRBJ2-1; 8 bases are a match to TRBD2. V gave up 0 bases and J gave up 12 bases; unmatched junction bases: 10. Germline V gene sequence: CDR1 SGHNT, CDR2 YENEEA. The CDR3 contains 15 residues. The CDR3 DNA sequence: TGTGCCAGCAGCTTAGATACACGGACTAGCTGGGTGCAGTTCTTC. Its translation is CASSLDTRTSWVQFF.

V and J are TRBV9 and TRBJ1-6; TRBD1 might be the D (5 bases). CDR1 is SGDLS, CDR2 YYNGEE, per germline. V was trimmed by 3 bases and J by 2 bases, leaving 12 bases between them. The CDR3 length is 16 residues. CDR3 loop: CASSAGGEPYNSPLHF. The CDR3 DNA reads TGTGCCAGCAGCGCCGGGGGGGAACCCTATAATTCACCCCTCCACTTT.

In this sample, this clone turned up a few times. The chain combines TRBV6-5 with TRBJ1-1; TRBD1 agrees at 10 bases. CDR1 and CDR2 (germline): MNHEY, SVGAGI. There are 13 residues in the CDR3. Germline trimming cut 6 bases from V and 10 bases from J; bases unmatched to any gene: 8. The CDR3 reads CASSSGTGVLAFF. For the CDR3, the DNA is TGTGCCAGCAGCTCCGGGACAGGGGTGTTAGCTTTCTTT.

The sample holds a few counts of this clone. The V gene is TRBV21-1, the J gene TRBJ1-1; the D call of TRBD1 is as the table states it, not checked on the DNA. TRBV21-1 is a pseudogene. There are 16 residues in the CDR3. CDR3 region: CASSKGPDRVPWEAFF. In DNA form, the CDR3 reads TGTGCCAGCAGCAAAGGGCCGGACAGGGTACCCTGGGAGGCTTTCTTT.

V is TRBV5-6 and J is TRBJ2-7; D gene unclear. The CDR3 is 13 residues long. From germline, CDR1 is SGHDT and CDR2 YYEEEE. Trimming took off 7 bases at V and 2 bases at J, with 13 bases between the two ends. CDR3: CASRSRATYEQYF. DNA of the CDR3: TGTGCCAGCCGCTCGCGCGCAACCTACGAGCAGTACTTC.

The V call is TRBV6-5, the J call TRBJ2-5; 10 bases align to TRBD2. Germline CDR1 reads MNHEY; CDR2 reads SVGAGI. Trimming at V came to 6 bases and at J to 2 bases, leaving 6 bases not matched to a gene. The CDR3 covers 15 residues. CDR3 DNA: TGTGCCAGCAGGAGCGGGAGGGCCCGACAAGAGACCCAGTACTTC. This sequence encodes CASRSGRARQETQYF.

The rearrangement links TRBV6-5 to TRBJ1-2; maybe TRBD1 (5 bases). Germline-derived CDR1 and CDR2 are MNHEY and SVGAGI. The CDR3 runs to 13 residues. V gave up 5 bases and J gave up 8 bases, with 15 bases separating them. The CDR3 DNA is TGTGCCAGCAGTCAGGGATTGGCCTTCGGCTACACCTTC. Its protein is CASSQGLAFGYTF.

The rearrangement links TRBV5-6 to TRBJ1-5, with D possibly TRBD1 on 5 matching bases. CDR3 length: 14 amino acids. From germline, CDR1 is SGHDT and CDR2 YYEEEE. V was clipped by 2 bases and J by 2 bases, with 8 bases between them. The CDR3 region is CASSLRGGNQPQHF. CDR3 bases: TGTGCCAGCAGCTTAAGGGGTGGCAATCAGCCCCAGCATTTT.

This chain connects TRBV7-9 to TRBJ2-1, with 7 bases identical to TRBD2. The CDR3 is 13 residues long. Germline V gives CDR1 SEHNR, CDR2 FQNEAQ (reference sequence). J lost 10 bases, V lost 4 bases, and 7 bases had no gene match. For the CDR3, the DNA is TGTGCCAGCAGCTCGGGACTACCTCGGGAGCAGTTCTTC. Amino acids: CASSSGLPREQFF.

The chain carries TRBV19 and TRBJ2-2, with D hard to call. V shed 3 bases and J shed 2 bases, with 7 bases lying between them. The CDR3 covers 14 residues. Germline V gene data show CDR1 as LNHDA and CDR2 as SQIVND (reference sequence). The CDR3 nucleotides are TGTGCCAGTAGTATTAGCCATAACACCGGGGAGCTGTTTTTT. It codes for CASSISHNTGELFF.

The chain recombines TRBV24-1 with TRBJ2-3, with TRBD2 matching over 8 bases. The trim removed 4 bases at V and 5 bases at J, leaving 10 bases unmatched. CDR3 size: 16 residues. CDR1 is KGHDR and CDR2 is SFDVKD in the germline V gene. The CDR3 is CATSDPGRAGGDTQYF. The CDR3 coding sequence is TGTGCCACCAGTGACCCCGGGAGGGCCGGGGGAGATACGCAGTATTTT.

CDR3 region: CAISIGTSGNGETQYF. For the CDR3, the DNA is TGTGCCATCAGTATCGGGACTAGCGGGAATGGAGAGACCCAGTACTTC. V and J are TRBV10-3 and TRBJ2-5; 13 bases are shared with TRBD2. The CDR3 length is 16 residues. Germline-derived CDR1 and CDR2 are ENHRY and SYGVKD. With 5 bases clipped from V and 4 bases from J, the junction kept 7 bases outside the gene matches.

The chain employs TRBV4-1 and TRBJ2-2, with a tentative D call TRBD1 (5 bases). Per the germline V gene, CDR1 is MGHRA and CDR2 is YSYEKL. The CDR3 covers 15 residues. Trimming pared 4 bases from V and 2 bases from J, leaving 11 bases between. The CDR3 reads CASSLQGSNTGELFF. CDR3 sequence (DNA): TGCGCCAGCAGCCTGCAGGGATCAAACACCGGGGAGCTGTTTTTT.

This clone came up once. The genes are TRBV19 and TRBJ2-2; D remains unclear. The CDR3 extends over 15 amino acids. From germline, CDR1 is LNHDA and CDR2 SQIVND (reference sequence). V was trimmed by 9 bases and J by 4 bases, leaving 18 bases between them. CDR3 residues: CASKSPPPVTGELFF. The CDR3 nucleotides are TGTGCCAGCAAATCGCCCCCCCCGGTCACCGGGGAGCTGTTTTTT.

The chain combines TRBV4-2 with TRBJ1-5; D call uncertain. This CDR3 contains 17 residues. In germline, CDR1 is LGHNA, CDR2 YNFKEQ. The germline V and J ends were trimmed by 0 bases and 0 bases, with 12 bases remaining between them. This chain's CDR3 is CASSQEEGPNSNQPQHF. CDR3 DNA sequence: TGTGCCAGCAGCCAAGAGGAGGGCCCAAATAGCAATCAGCCCCAGCATTTT.